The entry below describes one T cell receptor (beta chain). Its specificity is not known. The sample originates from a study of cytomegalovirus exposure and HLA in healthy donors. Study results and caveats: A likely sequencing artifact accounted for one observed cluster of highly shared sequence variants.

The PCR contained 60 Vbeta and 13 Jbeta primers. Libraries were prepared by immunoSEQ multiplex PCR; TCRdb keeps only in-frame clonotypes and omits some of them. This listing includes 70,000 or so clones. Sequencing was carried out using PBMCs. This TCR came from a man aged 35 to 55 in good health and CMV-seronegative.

CDR3 sequence: CASIPRVGAISYEQYF. DNA of the CDR3: TGTGCCAGCATCCCACGTGTGGGGGCCATCTCCTACGAGCAGTACTTC. The genes are TRBV11-2 and TRBJ2-7, with D possibly being TRBD1 (6 bases). This CDR3 comprises 16 residues. The germline V gene has CDR1 SGHAT and CDR2 FQNNGV. Trimming shortened V by 7 bases and J by 0 bases, and 19 bases separated the two germline ends.